This TCR beta chain was identified during a study of patients and donors after allogeneic stem cell transplantation. V lost 5 bases, J lost 7 bases, and 11 bases stayed unmatched. The CDR3 runs 15 residues. One entry per CDR3 protein results from TCRdb running MiXCR on the RT-PCR reads. The sample contains roughly 960,000 distinct CDR3 sequences, about a sixth of which appear only once. The chain has TRBV12-3 or TRBV12-4 and TRBJ2-1; TRBD2 agrees at 7 bases. The sample taken for sequencing was blood, either unsorted or a sorted T cell fraction (not recorded which). This TCR was recovered from a human donor who was either an allogeneic HSCT recipient or a stem cell or donor lymphocyte infusion donor (not recorded which). It is not recorded whose cells these are; they may come from a transplant donor. The CDR3 DNA reads TGTGCCAGCAGTCCCCGGGCCTGGGGGGGAAATGAGCAGTTCTTC. This translates into CASSPRAWGGNEQFF.